Described below is a single TCR beta chain sequence and its context. Antigen: not known. Germline trimming cut 5 bases from V and 12 bases from J; bases unmatched to any gene: 13. The germline V gene encodes CDR1 SGHAT and CDR2 FQNNGV. The CDR3 spans 15 residues. The record originates from a study of shared clonotypes between healthy human individuals. Study-level points and caveats: It was anticipated that sequencing depth would influence how many clonotypes donors shared.

The donor cohort consisted entirely of Caucasian adults residing in Nashville, Tennessee. Deep level was the assay's run setting. Bulk PBMC genomic DNA spanned ten immunoSEQ deep plates. This table comes from immunoSEQ multiplex PCR, and its TCRdb copy is limited to in-frame clones, with some not included. Among approximately 510,000 clones listed, 75% to 85% were seen once. The chain is built from TRBV11-2 and TRBJ2-1, with TRBD2 matching 10 bases. Sample: PBMCs. This TCR was sampled from a woman in her forties in good health. Some clones in this sample may be carry-over from other donors' samples. DNA for the CDR3: TGTGCCAGCAGCAGCGGGGGGGGACAGGCCCCTCGGCAGTTCTTC. Translated, it gives CASSSGGGQAPRQFF.